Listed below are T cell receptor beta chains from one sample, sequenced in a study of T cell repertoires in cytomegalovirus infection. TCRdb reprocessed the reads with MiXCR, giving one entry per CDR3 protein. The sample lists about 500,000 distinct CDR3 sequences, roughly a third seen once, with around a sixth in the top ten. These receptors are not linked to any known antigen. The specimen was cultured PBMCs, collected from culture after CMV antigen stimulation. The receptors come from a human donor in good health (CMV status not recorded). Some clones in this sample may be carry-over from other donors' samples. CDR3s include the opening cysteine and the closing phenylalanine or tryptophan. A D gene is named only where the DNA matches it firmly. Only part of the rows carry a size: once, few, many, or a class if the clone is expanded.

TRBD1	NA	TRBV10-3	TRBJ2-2	TGTGCCATCAGTGAGGGACAGGGCACCGGGGAGCTGTTTTTT	CAISEGQGTGELFF
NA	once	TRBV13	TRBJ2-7	TGTGCCAGCAGCTTACTGGCGCCACTCTCCTACGAGCAGTACTTC	CASSLLAPLSYEQYF
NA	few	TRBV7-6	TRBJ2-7	TGTGCCAGCAGCTTAGAATCGCCCAGCGAGCAGTACTTC	CASSLESPSEQYF
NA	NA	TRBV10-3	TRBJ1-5	TGTGCCATCAGTCCTACAGGTAATCAGCCCCAGCATTTT	CAISPTGNQPQHF
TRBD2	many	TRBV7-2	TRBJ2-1	TGTGCCAGCAGCTTAGCCAGCGGGACTTTTTACAATGAGCAGTTCTTC	CASSLASGTFYNEQFF
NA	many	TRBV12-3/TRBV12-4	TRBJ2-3	TGTGCCAGCAGTTTCGGCCCACGGGGCACAGATACGCAGTATTTT	CASSFGPRGTDTQYF
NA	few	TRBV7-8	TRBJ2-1	TGTGCCAGCAGCTTAAGAAAAGCGGTTTTTTCCTACAATGAGCAGTTCTTC	CASSLRKAVFSYNEQFF
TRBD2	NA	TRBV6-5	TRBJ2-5	TGTGCCAGCAGAAGACCCCTAGGACTAGCGGGAGGAGAGACCCAGTACTTC	CASRRPLGLAGGETQYF
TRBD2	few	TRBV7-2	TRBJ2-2	TGTGCCAGCAGCTTGAGCGGGAGGACCACCGGGGAGCTGTTTTTT	CASSLSGRTTGELFF
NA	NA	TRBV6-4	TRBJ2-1	TGTGCCAGCAGTGACTCACGGAAGAGAAATGAGCAGTTCTTC	CASSDSRKRNEQFF
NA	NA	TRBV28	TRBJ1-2	TGTGCCAGCAGTTTACCTTGGGTCTCTGGCTACACCTTC	CASSLPWVSGYTF
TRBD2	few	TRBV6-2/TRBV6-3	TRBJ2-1	TGTGCCAGCAGTTATGGGACTAGCGGGAGTTACAATGAGCAGTTCTTC	CASSYGTSGSYNEQFF
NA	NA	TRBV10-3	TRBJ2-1	TGTGCCATCAGTGGGGTTCCGCGACCAGCGAGCGAGGGTGACAATGAGCAGTTCTTC	CAISGVPRPASEGDNEQFF
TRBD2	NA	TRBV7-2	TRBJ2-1	TGTGCCAGCAGCCAACTAGCGGGAGTGGGTACCTACAATGAGCAGTTCTTC	CASSQLAGVGTYNEQFF
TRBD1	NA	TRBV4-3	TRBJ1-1	TGCGCCAGCAGCCAAACAGAGGGCAGGGGGCCCCCTGAAGCTTTCTTT	CASSQTEGRGPPEAFF
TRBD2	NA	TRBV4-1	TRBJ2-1	TGCGCCAGCAGCCCCCTCGGGGCGGGAGTCTCCTACAATGAGCAGTTCTTC	CASSPLGAGVSYNEQFF
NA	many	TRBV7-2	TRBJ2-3	TGTGCCAGCAGCTTATTCGAATCAGGGACAGATACGCAGTATTTT	CASSLFESGTDTQYF
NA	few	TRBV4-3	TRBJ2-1	TGCGCCAGCAGCCAAGGTACAGGGCTAACCTACAATGAGCAGTTCTTC	CASSQGTGLTYNEQFF
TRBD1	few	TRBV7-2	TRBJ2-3	TGTGCCAGCAGCTTAGCTCGGACGACAGGGGGAGCGCAGTATTTT	CASSLARTTGGAQYF
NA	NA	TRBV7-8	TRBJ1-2	TGTGCCAGCAGCTTAGCAGAATTTTCTAACTATGGCTACACCTTC	CASSLAEFSNYGYTF
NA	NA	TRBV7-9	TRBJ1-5	TGTGCCAGCAGCTTCCCCCGGGTTTGGCTCTGCCGGGGCTTAAAAGCTAGCAATCAGCCCCAGCATTTT	CASSFPRVWLCRGLKASNQPQHF
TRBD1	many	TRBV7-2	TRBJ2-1	TGTGCCAGCAGGCCAGGGGGCCCCTACAATGAGCAGTTCTTC	CASRPGGPYNEQFF
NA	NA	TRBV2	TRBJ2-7	TGTGCCAGCATAGGGGGGCTCTACGAGCAGTACTTC	CASIGGLYEQYF
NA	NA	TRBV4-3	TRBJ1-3	TGCGCCAGCAGCCAAGATCTGAGCAGGCCTGGAAACACCATATATTTT	CASSQDLSRPGNTIYF
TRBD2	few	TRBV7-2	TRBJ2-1	TGTGCCAGCAGCTTTCTAACCCTCCTAGCGGCTCCTCGAAATGAGCAGTTCTTC	CASSFLTLLAAPRNEQFF
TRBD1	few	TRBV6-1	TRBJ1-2	TGTGCCAGCAGCCCGGGACAGGGGTTGAGGGGCTACACCTTC	CASSPGQGLRGYTF
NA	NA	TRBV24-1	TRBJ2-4	TGTGCCACCAGTGACGGAGCCAAAAACATTCAGTACTTC	CATSDGAKNIQYF
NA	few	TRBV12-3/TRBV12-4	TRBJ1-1	TGTGCCAGCAGTTTAGACGAAGGGACTGAAGCTTTCTTT	CASSLDEGTEAFF
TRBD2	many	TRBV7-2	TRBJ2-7	TGTGCCAGCAGCTTTCTAGCGGCTAAATCGACGCCCTCCTACGAGCAGTACTTC	CASSFLAAKSTPSYEQYF
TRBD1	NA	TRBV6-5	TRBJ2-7	TGTGCCAGCAGTGGAGGACAGGGGGCTTGGGAGTACGAGCAGTACTTC	CASSGGQGAWEYEQYF
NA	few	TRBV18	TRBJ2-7	TGTGCCAGCGCCAGAGGCGCAGGGTCCCACGAGCAGTACTTC	CASARGAGSHEQYF
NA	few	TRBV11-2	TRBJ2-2	TGTGCCAGCAGCTTAGTCATAGAGAACACCGGGGAGCTGTTTTTT	CASSLVIENTGELFF
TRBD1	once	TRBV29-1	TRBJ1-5	TGCAGCGTTGGAACAGGGGCGGGACAGCCCCAGCATTTT	CSVGTGAGQPQHF
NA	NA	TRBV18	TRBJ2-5	TGTGCCAGCTCACCTAGACAGGAAGAGACCCAGTACTTC	CASSPRQEETQYF
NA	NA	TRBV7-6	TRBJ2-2	TGTGCCAGCAGCCCCGGGACTGATAACACCGGGGAGCTGTTTTTT	CASSPGTDNTGELFF
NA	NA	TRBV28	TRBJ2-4	TGTGCCAGCACGGGGCCTCCGAACATTCAGTACTTC	CASTGPPNIQYF
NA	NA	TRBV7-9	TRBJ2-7	TGTGCCAGCAGTACCCCGCCTGCCGAGCAGTACTTC	CASSTPPAEQYF
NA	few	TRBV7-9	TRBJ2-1	TGTGCCAGCAGCTTAGAGGTGGAGGGACGGAATGAGCAGTTCTTC	CASSLEVEGRNEQFF
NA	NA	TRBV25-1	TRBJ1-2	TGTGCCAGCAGTGAAGCTCCAAGCGGCTATGGCTACACCTTC	CASSEAPSGYGYTF
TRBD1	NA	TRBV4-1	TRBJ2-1	TGCGCCAGCAGCCAAGGCAGGGGGCAAGTCCATGAGCAGTTCTTC	CASSQGRGQVHEQFF
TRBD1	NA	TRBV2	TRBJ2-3	TGTGCCAGCAAGACTGACAGGGGGGGTGGAGATACGCAGTATTTT	CASKTDRGGGDTQYF
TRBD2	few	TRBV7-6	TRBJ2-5	TGTGCCAGCAGCGACCTAGCGGGACCCCGAGAGACCCAGTACTTC	CASSDLAGPRETQYF
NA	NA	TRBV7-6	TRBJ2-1	TGTGCCAGCAGCCTCAGAGCGTCATCCAATGATGAGCAGTTCTTC	CASSLRASSNDEQFF
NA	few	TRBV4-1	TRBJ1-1	TGCGCCAGCAGCCGCTCAGGGGAGGGATCCACTGAAGCTTTCTTT	CASSRSGEGSTEAFF
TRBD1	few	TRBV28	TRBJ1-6	TGTGCCAGCACACAACAGGGGACATATAATTCACCCCTCCACTTT	CASTQQGTYNSPLHF
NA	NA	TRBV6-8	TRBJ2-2	TGTGCCAGCAGGTACACCGGGGAGCTGTTTTTT	CASRYTGELFF
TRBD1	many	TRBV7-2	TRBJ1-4	TGTGCCAGCAGCTCATACAGGGGGCGAACAGGCGAAAAACTGTTTTTT	CASSSYRGRTGEKLFF
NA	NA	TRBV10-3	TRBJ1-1	TGTGCCATCAGTATTGGTTCCGGACAGGAAGCTTTCTTT	CAISIGSGQEAFF